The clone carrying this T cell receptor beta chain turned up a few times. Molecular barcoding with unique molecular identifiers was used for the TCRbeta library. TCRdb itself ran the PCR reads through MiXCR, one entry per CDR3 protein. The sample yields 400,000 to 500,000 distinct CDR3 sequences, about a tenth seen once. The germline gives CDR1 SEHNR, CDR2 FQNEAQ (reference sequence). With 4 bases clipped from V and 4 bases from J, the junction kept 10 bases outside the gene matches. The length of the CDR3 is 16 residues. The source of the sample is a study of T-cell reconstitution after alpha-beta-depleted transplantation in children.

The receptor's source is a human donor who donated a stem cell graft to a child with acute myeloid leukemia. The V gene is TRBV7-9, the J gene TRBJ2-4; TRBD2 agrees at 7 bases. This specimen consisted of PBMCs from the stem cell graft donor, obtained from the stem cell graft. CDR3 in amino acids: CASSSPRAGVKNIQYF. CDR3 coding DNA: TGTGCCAGCAGCTCCCCCCGGGCGGGGGTTAAAAACATTCAGTACTTC.